Below are 20 T cell receptor beta chains sequenced from a single sample in a study of response to subunit inactivated influenza vaccine. TCRdb itself ran the RT-PCR reads through MiXCR, one entry per CDR3 protein. In the table there are around 760,000 distinct CDR3 sequences, 11% to 15% of which are singletons. The source was PBMCs from blood, collected 14 days before vaccination. These receptors came from a man aged 45-60 years who received an inactivated influenza vaccine.

This clonotype was recorded a few times. This rearrangement joins TRBV6-4 to TRBJ2-7; TRBD1 agrees at 11 bases. Germline V lookup: CDR1 MRHNA, CDR2 SNTAGT. V lost 2 bases, J lost 7 bases, and 13 bases stayed unmatched. The CDR3 is 17 residues long. The CDR3 here is CASSDPRKRDRGREQYF. The CDR3 nucleotides read TGTGCCAGCAGTGACCCGCGCAAGCGGGACAGGGGGAGGGAGCAGTACTTC.

The chain joins TRBV20-1 to TRBJ1-1, with D tentatively TRBD1 (6 bases). This CDR3 is built from 14 residues. The V and J ends lost 6 bases and 0 bases respectively, with 14 bases between them. Per the germline V gene, CDR1 is DFQATT and CDR2 is SNEGSKA (reference sequence). CDR3 protein: CSAPQGGVNTEAFF. CDR3 bases: TGCAGTGCGCCACAGGGTGGGGTGAACACTGAAGCTTTCTTT.

The chain uses TRBV6-5 and TRBJ2-1; D gene unclear. V was trimmed by 1 base and J by 5 bases, leaving 18 bases between them. The germline CDR1 and CDR2 sequences are MNHEY and SVGAGI. This CDR3 region has 17 residues. CDR3 region: CASSYFGQVGPHNEQFF. DNA for the CDR3: TGTGCCAGCAGTTACTTTGGGCAAGTAGGGCCCCACAATGAGCAGTTCTTC.

The chain has TRBV18 and TRBJ2-1, with 10 bases that match TRBD2. The CDR3 runs to 15 residues. J lost 8 bases, V lost 3 bases, and 7 bases had no gene match. Germline assignment: CDR1 KGHSH and CDR2 LQKENI. The CDR3 is CASSPLAGVVYEQFF. The CDR3 DNA is TGTGCCAGCTCACCCCTAGCGGGAGTGGTTTATGAGCAGTTCTTC.

This clonotype has a handful of counts. V is TRBV25-1 and J is TRBJ1-4, with 9 bases fitting TRBD1. V trimming: 1 base; J trimming: 8 bases; junction bases outside the gene matches: 2. The germline CDR1 and CDR2 sequences are MGHDK and SYGVNS. The CDR3 has 14 residues. CDR3 in DNA: TGTGCCAGCAGTGAATCAGGGACAGGGGAAAAACTGTTTTTT. Amino acids: CASSESGTGEKLFF.

This clonotype was recorded many times. The V call is TRBV2, the J call TRBJ2-1; 8 nucleotides agree with TRBD2. The CDR3 has 19 amino acids. Germline CDR1 is SNHLY and CDR2 is FYNNEI. The CDR3 loop is CTFCFGPVGGRIPYNEQFF. In DNA, the CDR3 is TGTACCTTCTGTTTCGGGCCTGTCGGCGGGAGGATACCCTACAATGAGCAGTTCTTC.

This clonotype has only a few counts. The CDR3 DNA sequence: TGTGCCAGCAGGGCAACCTCGGATACGCAGTATTTT. Protein: CASRATSDTQYF. The rearrangement uses TRBV28 and TRBJ2-3; D ambiguous. V lost 6 bases and J lost 6, with 10 bases in between. CDR3 length: 12 amino acids. Germline V gene sequence: CDR1 MDHEN, CDR2 SYDVKM.

This clonotype was seen at least ten times. The chain carries TRBV5-1 and TRBJ1-1; D gene ambiguous. Germline CDR1 and CDR2: SGHRS and YFSETQ. The V and J ends lost 2 bases and 0 bases respectively, with 8 bases between them. This CDR3 has 14 amino acids. CDR3 DNA: TGCGCCAGCAGCTTAACAAGGATGAACACTGAAGCTTTCTTT. Translation gives CASSLTRMNTEAFF.

This clonotype was recorded a few times. The chain employs TRBV5-5 and TRBJ1-6, with 7 bases matching TRBD1. CDR3 length: 17 residues. The V gene's germline CDR1 is SGHKS and CDR2 YYEKEE (reference sequence). V shed 6 bases and J 0 bases; nucleotides not matched to a gene: 9. CDR3 sequence: CASTQLAGGSYNSPLHF. The CDR3 region has the DNA TGTGCCAGCACCCAGTTAGCAGGGGGCTCCTATAATTCACCCCTCCACTTT.

This chain links TRBV4-3 with TRBJ1-1, with D unresolved. This CDR3 is 14 amino acids long. Germline CDR1 LGHNA, CDR2 YSLEER. The V and J ends lost 3 bases and 1 base respectively, with 9 bases between them. CDR3 DNA sequence: TGCGCCAGCAGCCACTCCAGAGGGAACACTGAAGCTTTCTTT. This translates into CASSHSRGNTEAFF.

This clonotype turned up a few times. The chain has TRBV6-5 and TRBJ2-1; perhaps TRBD2 as D (5 bases). Trimming took 5 bases from V and 10 from J, leaving 12 bases between them. The CDR3 has 12 amino acids. Germline V gene data show CDR1 as MNHEY and CDR2 as SVGAGI. CDR3 amino acids: CASSRARGEQFF. CDR3 in DNA: TGTGCCAGCAGTCGTGCCCGAGGGGAGCAGTTCTTC.

This clonotype appeared once. The chain employs TRBV5-1 and TRBJ2-5, with D perhaps matching TRBD1 or TRBD2 (5 bases each). V lost 7 bases, J lost 2 bases, and 12 bases lay in between. Germline CDR1 reads SGHRS; CDR2 reads YFSETQ. This CDR3 is 13 amino acids long. CDR3 nucleotide sequence: TGCGCCAGCGGGAGACAGATGCAAGAGACCCAGTACTTC. As protein: CASGRQMQETQYF.

The chain combines TRBV7-2 with TRBJ2-7, with D unresolved. The CDR3 contains 13 residues. In germline, CDR1 is SGHTA, CDR2 FQGNSA. V was clipped by 2 bases and J by 3 bases, with 8 bases between them. This CDR3 is CASSLSIDYEQYF. The CDR3 nucleotides are TGTGCCAGCAGCTTATCGATCGACTACGAGCAGTACTTC.

This chain uses TRBV10-3 with TRBJ2-6; unclear D gene. V dropped 11 bases and J dropped 1 base, with 6 bases sitting between them. The CDR3 sequence is 12 residues long. Germline loops: CDR1 ENHRY, CDR2 SYGVKD. This CDR3 is CAGFSGANVLTF. In nucleotides, the CDR3 is TGTGCCGGTTTTTCTGGGGCCAACGTCCTGACTTTC.

The chain carries TRBV20-1 and TRBJ1-1, with D tentatively TRBD1 (5 bases). The germline V and J ends were trimmed by 1 base and 2 bases, with 14 bases remaining between them. CDR1 and CDR2 from the germline V gene are DFQATT and SNEGSKA (reference sequence). This CDR3 has 15 amino acids. The CDR3 coding sequence is TGCAGTGCTAGAGTGGCCGGGGGTTTTAACACTGAAGCTTTCTTT. This encodes CSARVAGGFNTEAFF.

This clonotype has a count of ten or more. The chain carries TRBV20-1 and TRBJ2-3; TRBD2 matches at 9 bases. Germline V gene lookup returns CDR1 DFQATT and CDR2 SNEGSKA (reference sequence). The V segment lost 5 bases and the J segment 2 bases; nucleotides outside the gene matches: 5. The CDR3 covers 14 residues. The CDR3 sequence is CSAYLAGFTDTQYF. The CDR3, as DNA: TGCAGTGCTTACCTAGCGGGGTTCACAGATACGCAGTATTTT.

In DNA form, the CDR3 reads TGTGCCAGCACTAAGAGGTTCTTGAACACTGAAGCTTTCTTT. Translating gives CASTKRFLNTEAFF. This chain connects TRBV2 to TRBJ1-1; D gene uncertain. Germline values: CDR1 SNHLY, CDR2 FYNNEI. The CDR3 has 14 residues. V was trimmed by 7 bases and J by 0 bases, leaving 12 bases between them.

This chain connects TRBV12-3 or TRBV12-4 to TRBJ1-2; no definite D call. Trimming took 3 bases from V and 8 from J, leaving 10 bases between them. The CDR3 contains 12 residues. CDR3 protein: CASSFSPLGYTF. The CDR3 bases are TGTGCCAGCAGTTTCTCCCCCCTAGGCTACACCTTC.

Points on this clonotype: Being one base from a much bigger clone, this may be a read error. V is TRBV28 and J is TRBJ2-7, with 11 bases matching TRBD1. This CDR3 spans 14 amino acids. CDR1 MDHEN and CDR2 SYDVKM come from the germline V gene. This CDR3 reads CASSWTGGAYEHYF. In DNA, the CDR3 is TGTGCCAGCAGTTGGACAGGGGGCGCCTACGAGCATTACTTC.

This clonotype was observed many times. The chain uses TRBV29-1 and TRBJ2-3; no firm D call. V shed 3 bases and J shed 3 bases, with 7 bases lying between them. The CDR3 runs 12 residues. Germline V gene lookup returns CDR1 SQVTM and CDR2 ANQGSEA. This CDR3 reads CSVDDVTDTQYF. CDR3 nucleotide sequence: TGCAGCGTTGACGACGTGACAGATACGCAGTATTTT.